This T cell receptor beta chain is from a study of CD8+CD57+ T cells in acquired aplastic anemia. Study-wide results and caveats: There were over 25 CD8+ CDR3 sequences that occurred in both patients and controls. Against the total CD4+ and CD8+ pools, patient CD8+CD57+ cells had lower diversity.

According to the study, genomic DNA was the template for TCR beta VDJ and CDR3 profiling. TCRdb processed the reads anew with MiXCR; each CDR3 protein has one entry. The sample shows almost 20,000 distinct CDR3 sequences, approximately 39% of them seen only once. About this clonotype itself: Its antigen is unknown.

Patients selected for sequencing had displayed CD8+CD57+ cell expansion by flow cytometry. The authors sequenced CD8+CD57+ effector memory cells as well, from 2 of 12 patients. Every patient was diagnosed with severe acquired aplastic anemia. The authors bead-enriched CD8+CD57+ cells, obtaining a mean 1.6 ug DNA. The V and J ends lost 10 bases and 0 bases respectively, with 24 bases between them. Germline CDR1 and CDR2: MGHDK and SYGVNS. The CDR3 extends over 17 amino acids. This chain uses TRBV25-1 with TRBJ1-2, with TRBD1 as a possible D gene (5 bases). What was sequenced was CD8+CD57+ T cells sorted from PBMCs. Indicated subset: bead-enriched CD8+CD57+ effector memory T cells from SAA patients. The clonotype originates from a human donor with aplastic anemia. The CDR3 sequence is CATSPRGGTPTNYGYTF. The CDR3 bases are TGTGCCACTTCCCCTCGTGGAGGGACTCCCACTAACTATGGCTACACCTTC.